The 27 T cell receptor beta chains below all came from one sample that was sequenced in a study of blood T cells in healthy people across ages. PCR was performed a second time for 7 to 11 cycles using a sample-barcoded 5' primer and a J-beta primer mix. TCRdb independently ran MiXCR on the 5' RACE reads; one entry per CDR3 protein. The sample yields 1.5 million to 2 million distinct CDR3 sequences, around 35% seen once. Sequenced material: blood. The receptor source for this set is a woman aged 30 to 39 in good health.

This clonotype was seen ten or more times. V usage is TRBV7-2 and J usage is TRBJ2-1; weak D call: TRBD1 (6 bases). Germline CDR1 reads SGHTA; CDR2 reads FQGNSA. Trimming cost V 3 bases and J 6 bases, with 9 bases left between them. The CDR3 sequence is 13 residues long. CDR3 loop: CASSLRGSNEQFF. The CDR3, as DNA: TGTGCCAGCAGCTTGAGGGGGAGCAATGAGCAGTTCTTC.

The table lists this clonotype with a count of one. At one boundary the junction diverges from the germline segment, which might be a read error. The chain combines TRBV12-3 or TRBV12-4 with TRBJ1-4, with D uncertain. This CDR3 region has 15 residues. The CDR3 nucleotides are TGTGCCGGCAGTCCCGGAGGCGGGACTAATGAAAAACTGTTTTTT. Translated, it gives CAGSPGGGTNEKLFF.

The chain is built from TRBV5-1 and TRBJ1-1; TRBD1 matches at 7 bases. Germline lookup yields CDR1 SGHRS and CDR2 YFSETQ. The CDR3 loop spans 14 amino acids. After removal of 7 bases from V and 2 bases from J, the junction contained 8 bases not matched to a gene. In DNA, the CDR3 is TGCGCCAGCGGAGGGACAGCCTCCAACACTGAAGCTTTCTTT. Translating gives CASGGTASNTEAFF.

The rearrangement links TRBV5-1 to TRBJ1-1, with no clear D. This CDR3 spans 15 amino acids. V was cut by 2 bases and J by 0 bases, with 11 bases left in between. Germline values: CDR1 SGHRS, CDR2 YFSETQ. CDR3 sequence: CASSLNKGMNTEAFF. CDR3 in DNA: TGCGCCAGCAGCTTAAACAAAGGAATGAACACTGAAGCTTTCTTT. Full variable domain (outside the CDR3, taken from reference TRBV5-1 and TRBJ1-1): KAGVTQTPRYLIKTRGQQVTLSCSPISGHRSVSWYQQTPGQGLQFLFEYFSETQRNKGNFPGRFSGRQFSNSRSEMNVSTLELGDSALYLCASSLNKGMNTEAFFGQGTRLTVV.

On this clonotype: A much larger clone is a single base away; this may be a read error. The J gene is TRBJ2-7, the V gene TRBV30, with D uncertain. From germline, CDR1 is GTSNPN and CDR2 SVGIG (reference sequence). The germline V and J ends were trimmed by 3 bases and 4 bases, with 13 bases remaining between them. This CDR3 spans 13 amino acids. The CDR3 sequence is CAWRVAGTYEQYF. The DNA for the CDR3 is TGTGCCTGGAGGGTAGCTGGAACTTACGAGCAGTACTTC.

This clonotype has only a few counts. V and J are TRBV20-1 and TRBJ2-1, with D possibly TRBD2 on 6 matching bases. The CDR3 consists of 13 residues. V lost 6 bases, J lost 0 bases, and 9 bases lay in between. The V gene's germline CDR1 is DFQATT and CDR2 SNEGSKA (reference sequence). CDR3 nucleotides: TGCAGTGCCCAGACTAGCTCCTACAATGAGCAGTTCTTC. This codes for CSAQTSSYNEQFF.

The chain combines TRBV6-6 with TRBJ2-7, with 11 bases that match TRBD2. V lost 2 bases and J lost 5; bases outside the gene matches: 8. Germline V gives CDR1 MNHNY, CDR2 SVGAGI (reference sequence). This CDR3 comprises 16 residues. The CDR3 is CASSYRSSGRTHEQYF. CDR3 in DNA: TGTGCCAGCAGTTACAGGTCTAGCGGGAGGACCCACGAGCAGTACTTC.

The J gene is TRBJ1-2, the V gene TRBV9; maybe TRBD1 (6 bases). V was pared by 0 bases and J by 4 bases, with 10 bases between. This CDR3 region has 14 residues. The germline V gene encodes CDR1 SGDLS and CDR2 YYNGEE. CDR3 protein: CASSVGQGTYGYTF. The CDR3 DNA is TGTGCCAGCAGCGTAGGTCAGGGGACCTATGGCTACACCTTC. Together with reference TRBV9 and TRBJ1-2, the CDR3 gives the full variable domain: DSGVTQTPKHLITATGQRVTLRCSPRSGDLSVYWYQQSLDQGLQFLIQYYNGEERAKGNILERFSAQQFPDLHSELNLSSLELGDSALYFCASSVGQGTYGYTFGSGTRLTVV.

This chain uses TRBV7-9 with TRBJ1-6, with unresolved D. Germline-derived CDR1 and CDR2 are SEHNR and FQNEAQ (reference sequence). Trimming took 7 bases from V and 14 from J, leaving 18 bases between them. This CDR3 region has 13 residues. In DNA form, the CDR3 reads TGTGCCAGCACCCAGGATGCTTGGACCACCCTCCACTTT. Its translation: CASTQDAWTTLHF.

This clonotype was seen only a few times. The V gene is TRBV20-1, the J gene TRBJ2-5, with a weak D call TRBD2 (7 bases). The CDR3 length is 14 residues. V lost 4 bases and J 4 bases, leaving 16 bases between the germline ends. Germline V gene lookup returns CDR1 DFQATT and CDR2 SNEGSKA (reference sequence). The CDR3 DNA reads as TGCAGTGCTACTAGGGGGGGGGCGGGAGAGACCCAGTACTTC. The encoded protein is CSATRGGAGETQYF.

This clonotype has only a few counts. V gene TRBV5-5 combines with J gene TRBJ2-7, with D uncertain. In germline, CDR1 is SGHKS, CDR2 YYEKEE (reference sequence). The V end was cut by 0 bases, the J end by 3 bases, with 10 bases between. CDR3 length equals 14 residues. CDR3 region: CASSLGTRDYEQYF. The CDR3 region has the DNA TGTGCCAGCAGCTTGGGGACCCGCGACTACGAGCAGTACTTC.

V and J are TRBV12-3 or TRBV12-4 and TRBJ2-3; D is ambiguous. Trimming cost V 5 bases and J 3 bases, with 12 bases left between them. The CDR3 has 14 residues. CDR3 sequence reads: CASSGWVGTDTQYF. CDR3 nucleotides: TGTGCCAGCAGTGGGTGGGTCGGTACAGATACGCAGTATTTT.

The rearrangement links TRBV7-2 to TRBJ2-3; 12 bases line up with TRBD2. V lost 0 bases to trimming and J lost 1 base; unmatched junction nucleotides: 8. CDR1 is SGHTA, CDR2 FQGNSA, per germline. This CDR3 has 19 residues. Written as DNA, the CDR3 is TGTGCCAGCAGCTTAGCTCTTCCTAGCGGGGGGGCCGGCACAGATACGCAGTATTTT. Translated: CASSLALPSGGAGTDTQYF.

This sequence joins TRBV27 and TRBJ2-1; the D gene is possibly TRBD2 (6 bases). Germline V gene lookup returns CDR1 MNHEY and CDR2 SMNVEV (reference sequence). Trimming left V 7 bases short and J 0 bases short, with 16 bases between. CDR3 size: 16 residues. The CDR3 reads CASKTGLSSSYNEQFF. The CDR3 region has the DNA TGTGCCAGCAAGACGGGACTTTCAAGCTCCTACAATGAGCAGTTCTTC.

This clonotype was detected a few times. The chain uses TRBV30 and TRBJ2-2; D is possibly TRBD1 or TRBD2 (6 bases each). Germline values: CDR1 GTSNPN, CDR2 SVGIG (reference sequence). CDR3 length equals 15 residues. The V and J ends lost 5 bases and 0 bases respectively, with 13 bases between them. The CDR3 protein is CAWEGGQSNTGELFF. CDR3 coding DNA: TGTGCCTGGGAGGGAGGACAGTCGAACACCGGGGAGCTGTTTTTT.

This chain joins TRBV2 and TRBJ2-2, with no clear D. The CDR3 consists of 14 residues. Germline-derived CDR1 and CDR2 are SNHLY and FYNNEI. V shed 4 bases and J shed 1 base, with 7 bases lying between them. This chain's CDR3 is CASSVSRNTGELFF. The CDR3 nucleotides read TGTGCCAGCAGTGTGTCGCGGAACACCGGGGAGCTGTTTTTT.

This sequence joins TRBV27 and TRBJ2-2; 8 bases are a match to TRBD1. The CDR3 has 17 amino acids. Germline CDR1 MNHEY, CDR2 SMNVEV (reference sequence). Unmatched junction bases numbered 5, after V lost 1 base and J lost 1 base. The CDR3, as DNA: TGTGCCAGCAGTTTATTGAAGACAGGGGTGAACACCGGGGAGCTGTTTTTT. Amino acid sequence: CASSLLKTGVNTGELFF.

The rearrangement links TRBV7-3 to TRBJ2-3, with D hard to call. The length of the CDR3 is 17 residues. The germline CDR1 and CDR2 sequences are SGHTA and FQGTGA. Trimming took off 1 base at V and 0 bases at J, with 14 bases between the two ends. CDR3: CASSLIVVASSTDTQYF. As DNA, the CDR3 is TGTGCCAGCAGCTTAATAGTGGTAGCAAGCAGCACAGATACGCAGTATTTT.

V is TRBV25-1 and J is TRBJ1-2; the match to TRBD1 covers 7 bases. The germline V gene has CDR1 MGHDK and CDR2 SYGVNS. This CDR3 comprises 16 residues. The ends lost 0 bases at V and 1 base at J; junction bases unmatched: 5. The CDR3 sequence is CASSEYIPGGNYGYTF. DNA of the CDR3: TGTGCCAGCAGTGAATATATTCCAGGGGGTAACTATGGCTACACCTTC.

The CDR3, as DNA: TGTGCCAGCAGGACCCGACTAGCGGTGAGCACAGATACGCAGTATTTT. It codes for CASRTRLAVSTDTQYF. J is TRBJ2-3 and V is TRBV6-5, with 9 bases identical to TRBD2. CDR1 is MNHEY and CDR2 is SVGAGI in the germline V gene. This CDR3 has 16 residues. With 6 bases clipped from V and 0 bases from J, the junction kept 7 bases outside the gene matches.

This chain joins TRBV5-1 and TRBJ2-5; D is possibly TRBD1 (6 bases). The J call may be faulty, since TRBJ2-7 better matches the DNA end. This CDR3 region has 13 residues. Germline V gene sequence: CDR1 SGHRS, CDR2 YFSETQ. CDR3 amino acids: CASSFQGPYEQYF. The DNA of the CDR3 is TGCGCCAGCAGCTTCCAGGGGCCCTACGAGCAGTACTTC.

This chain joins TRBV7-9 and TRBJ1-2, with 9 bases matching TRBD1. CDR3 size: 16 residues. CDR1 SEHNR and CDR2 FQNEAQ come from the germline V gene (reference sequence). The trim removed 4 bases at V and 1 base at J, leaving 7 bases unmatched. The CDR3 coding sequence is TGTGCCAGCAGCTCCCGGGACAGGGCTATTAACTATGGCTACACCTTC. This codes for CASSSRDRAINYGYTF.

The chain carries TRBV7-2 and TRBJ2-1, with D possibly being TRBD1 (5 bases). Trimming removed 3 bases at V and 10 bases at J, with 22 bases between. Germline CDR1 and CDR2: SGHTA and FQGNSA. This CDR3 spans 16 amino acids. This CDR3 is CASSFTPQGLYGEQFF. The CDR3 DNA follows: TGTGCCAGCAGCTTTACCCCCCAGGGCCTCTATGGGGAGCAGTTCTTC. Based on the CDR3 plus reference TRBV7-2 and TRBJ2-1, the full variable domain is GAGVSQSPSNKVTEKGKDVELRCDPISGHTALYWYRQSLGQGLEFLIYFQGNSAPDKSGLPSDRFSAERTGGSVSTLTIQRTQQEDSAVYLCASSFTPQGLYGEQFFGPGTRLTVL.

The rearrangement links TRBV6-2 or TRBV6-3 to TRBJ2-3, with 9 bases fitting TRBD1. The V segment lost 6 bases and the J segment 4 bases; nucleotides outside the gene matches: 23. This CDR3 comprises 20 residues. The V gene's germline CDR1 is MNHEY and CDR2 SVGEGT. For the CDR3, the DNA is TGTGCCAGCAGATATCCTACCCGGGGACAGGGAATCTTTAGCGCAGATACGCAGTATTTT. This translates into CASRYPTRGQGIFSADTQYF.

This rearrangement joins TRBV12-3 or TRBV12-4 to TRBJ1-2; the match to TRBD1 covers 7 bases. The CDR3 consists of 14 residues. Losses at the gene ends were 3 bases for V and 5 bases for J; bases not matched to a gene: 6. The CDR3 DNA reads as TGTGCCAGCAGTTTCTCGACAGGGCCATATGGCTACACCTTC. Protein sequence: CASSFSTGPYGYTF.

CDR3 in amino acids: CASSVGGRAGEQYF. DNA for the CDR3: TGTGCCAGCAGCGTCGGAGGCAGAGCAGGCGAGCAGTACTTC. V usage is TRBV9 and J usage is TRBJ2-7; possible D gene TRBD2, 5 bases. Germline V CDR1 and CDR2: SGDLS, YYNGEE. V shed 2 bases and J shed 6 bases, with 15 bases lying between them. The CDR3 length is 14 residues.

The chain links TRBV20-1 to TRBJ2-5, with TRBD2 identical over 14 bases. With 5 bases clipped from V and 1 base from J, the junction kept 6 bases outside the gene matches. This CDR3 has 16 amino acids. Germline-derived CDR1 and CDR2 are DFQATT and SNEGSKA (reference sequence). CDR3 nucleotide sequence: TGCAGTGCTCTGGGACTAGCGGGGGAGTTCCAAGAGACCCAGTACTTC. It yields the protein CSALGLAGEFQETQYF.